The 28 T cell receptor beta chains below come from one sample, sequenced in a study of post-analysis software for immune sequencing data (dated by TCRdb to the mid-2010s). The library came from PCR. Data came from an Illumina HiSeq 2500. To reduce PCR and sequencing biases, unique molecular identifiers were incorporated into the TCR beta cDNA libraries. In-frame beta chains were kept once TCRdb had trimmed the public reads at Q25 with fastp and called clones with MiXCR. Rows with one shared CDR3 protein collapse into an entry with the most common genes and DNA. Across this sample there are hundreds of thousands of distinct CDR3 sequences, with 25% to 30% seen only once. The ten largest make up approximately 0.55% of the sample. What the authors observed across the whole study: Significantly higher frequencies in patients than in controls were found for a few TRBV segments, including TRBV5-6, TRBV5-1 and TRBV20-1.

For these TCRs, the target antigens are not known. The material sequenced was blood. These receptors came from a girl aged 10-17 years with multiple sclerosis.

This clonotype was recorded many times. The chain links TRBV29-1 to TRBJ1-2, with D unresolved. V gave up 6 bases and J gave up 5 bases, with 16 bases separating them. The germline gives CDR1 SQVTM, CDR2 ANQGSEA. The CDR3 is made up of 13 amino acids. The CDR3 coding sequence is TGCAGCGTGCGGGCCAGGAGTGGGTATGGCTACACCTTC. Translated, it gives CSVRARSGYGYTF.

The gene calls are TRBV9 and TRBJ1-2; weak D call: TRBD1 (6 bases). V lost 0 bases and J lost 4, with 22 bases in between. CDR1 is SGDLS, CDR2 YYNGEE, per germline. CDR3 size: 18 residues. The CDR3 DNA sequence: TGTGCCAGCAGCGTAGCTGGTGGGGGGGGCGAGGATCTCTATGGCTACACCTTC. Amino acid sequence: CASSVAGGGGEDLYGYTF.

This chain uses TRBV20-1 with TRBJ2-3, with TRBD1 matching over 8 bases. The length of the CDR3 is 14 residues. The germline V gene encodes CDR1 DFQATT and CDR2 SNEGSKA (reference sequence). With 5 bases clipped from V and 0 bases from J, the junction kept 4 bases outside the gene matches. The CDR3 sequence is CSAETGASTDTQYF. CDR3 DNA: TGCAGTGCTGAGACAGGGGCGAGCACAGATACGCAGTATTTT.

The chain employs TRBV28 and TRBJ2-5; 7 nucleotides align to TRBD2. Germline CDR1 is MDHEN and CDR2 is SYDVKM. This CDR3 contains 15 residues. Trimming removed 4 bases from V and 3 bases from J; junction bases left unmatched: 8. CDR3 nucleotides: TGTGCCAGCAGTTCCTTCCGTGCGGGAGAAGAGACCCAGTACTTC. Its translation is CASSSFRAGEETQYF.

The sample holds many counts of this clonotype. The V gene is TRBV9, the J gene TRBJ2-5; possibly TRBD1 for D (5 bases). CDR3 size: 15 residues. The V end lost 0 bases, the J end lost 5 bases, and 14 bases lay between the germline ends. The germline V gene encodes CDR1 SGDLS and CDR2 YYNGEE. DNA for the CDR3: TGTGCCAGCAGCGTAGCGGGCAGGGCACAGGAGACCCAGTACTTC. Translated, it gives CASSVAGRAQETQYF.

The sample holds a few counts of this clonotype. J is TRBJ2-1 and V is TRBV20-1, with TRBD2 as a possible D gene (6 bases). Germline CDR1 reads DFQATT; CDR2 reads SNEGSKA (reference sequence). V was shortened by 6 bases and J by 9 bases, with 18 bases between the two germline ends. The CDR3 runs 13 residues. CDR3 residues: CSAGTVGYREQFF. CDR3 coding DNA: TGCAGTGCCGGGACTGTCGGCTATCGTGAGCAGTTCTTC.

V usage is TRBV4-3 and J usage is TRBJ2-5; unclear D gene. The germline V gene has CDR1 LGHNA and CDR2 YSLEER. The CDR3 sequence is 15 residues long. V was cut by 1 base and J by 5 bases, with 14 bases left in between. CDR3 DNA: TGCGCCAGCAGCCAAGGGTGGGATAGGTGGGAGACCCAGTACTTC. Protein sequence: CASSQGWDRWETQYF.

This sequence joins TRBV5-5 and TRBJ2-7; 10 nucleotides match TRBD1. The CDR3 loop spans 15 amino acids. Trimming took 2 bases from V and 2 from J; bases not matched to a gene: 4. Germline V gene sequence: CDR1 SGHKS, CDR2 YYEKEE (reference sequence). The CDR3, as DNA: TGTGCCAGCAGCTTCGACAGGGGGCTTACCTACGAGCAGTACTTC. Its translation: CASSFDRGLTYEQYF.

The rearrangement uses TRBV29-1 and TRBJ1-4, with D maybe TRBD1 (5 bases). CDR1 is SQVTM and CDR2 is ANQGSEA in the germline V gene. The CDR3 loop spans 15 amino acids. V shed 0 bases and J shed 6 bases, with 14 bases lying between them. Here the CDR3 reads CSVEDGAAGDEKLFF. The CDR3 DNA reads TGCAGCGTTGAAGATGGGGCAGCAGGCGATGAAAAACTGTTTTTT.

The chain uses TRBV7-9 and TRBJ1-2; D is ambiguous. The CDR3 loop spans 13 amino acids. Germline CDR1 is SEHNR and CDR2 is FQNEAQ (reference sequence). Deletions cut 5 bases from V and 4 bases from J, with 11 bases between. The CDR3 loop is CASSIDVSYGYTF. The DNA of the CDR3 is TGTGCCAGCAGCATCGACGTATCCTATGGCTACACCTTC.

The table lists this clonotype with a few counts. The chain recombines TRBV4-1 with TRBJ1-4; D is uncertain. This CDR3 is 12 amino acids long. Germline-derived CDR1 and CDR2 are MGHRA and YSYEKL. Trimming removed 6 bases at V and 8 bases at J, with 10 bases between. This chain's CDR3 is CASRRAREKLFF. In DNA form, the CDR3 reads TGCGCCAGCAGACGGGCAAGGGAAAAACTGTTTTTT.

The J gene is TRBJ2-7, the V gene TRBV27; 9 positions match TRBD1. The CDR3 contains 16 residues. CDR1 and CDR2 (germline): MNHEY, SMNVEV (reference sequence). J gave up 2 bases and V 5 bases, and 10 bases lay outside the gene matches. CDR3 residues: CASSLTGTGIPYEQYF. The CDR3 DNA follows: TGTGCCAGCAGTCTAACCGGGACAGGGATACCCTACGAGCAGTACTTC.

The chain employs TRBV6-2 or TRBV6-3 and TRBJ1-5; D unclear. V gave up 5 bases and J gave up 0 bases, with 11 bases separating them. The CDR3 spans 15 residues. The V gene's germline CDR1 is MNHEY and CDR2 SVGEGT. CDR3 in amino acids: CASSDDGSSNQPQHF. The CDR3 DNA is TGTGCCAGCAGTGACGACGGGAGTAGCAATCAGCCCCAGCATTTT.

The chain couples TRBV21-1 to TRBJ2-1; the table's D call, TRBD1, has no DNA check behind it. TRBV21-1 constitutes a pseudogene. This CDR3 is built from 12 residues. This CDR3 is CASSKGGNEQFF. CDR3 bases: TGTGCCAGCAGCAAGGGGGGCAATGAGCAGTTCTTC.

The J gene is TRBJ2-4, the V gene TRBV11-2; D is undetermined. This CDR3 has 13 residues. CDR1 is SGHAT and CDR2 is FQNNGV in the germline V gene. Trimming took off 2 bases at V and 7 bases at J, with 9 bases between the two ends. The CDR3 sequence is CASSLSGQNIQYF. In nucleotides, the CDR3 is TGTGCCAGCAGCTTATCCGGGCAGAACATTCAGTACTTC.

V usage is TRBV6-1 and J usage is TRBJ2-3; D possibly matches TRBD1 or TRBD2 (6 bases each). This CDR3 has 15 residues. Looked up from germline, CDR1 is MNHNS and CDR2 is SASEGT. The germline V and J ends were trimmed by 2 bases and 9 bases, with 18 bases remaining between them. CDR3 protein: CASSERRGRPGTQYF. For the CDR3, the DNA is TGTGCCAGCAGTGAAAGGAGGGGGAGGCCGGGGACGCAGTATTTT.

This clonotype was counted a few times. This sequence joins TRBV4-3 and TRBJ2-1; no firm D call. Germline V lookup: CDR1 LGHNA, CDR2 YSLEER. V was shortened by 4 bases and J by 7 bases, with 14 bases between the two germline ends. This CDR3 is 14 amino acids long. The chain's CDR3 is CASSRSEIGNEQFF. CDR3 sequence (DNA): TGCGCCAGCAGCCGGTCGGAAATTGGGAATGAGCAGTTCTTC.

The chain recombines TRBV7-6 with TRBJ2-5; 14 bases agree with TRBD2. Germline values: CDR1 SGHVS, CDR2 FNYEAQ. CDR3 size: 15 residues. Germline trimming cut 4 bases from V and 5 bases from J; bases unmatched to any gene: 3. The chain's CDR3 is CASSWGLAGAETQYF. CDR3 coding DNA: TGTGCCAGCAGCTGGGGACTAGCGGGAGCGGAGACCCAGTACTTC.

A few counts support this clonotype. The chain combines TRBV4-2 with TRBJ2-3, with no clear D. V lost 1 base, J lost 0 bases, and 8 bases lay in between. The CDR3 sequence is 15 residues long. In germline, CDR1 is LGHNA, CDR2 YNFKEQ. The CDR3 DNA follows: TGTGCCAGCAGCCAAGGTGTGCCTAGCACAGATACGCAGTATTTT. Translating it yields CASSQGVPSTDTQYF.

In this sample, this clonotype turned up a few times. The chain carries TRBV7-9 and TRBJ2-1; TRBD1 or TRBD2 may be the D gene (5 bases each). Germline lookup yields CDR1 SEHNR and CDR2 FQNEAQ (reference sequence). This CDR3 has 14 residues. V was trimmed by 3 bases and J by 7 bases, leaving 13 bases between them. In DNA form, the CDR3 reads TGTGCCAGCAGCTTCGGGGCGAAGGTGAATGAGCAGTTCTTC. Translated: CASSFGAKVNEQFF.

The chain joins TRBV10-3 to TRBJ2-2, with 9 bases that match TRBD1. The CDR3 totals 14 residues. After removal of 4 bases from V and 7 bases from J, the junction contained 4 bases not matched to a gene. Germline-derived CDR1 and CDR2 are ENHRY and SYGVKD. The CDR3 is CAISVSTGGGELFF. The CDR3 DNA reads TGTGCCATCAGTGTCTCGACAGGGGGCGGGGAGCTGTTTTTT.

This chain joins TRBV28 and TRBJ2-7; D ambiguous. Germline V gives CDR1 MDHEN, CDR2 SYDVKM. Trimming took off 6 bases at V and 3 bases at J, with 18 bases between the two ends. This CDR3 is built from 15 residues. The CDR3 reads CASSPGDIMFYEQYF. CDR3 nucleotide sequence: TGTGCCAGCAGCCCTGGGGATATTATGTTCTACGAGCAGTACTTC.

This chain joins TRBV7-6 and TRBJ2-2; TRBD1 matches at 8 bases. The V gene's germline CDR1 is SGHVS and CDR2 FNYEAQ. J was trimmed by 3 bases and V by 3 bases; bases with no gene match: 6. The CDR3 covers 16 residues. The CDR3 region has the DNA TGTGCCAGCAGCTTGTTCGGACAGGGAGACACCGGGGAGCTGTTTTTT. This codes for CASSLFGQGDTGELFF.

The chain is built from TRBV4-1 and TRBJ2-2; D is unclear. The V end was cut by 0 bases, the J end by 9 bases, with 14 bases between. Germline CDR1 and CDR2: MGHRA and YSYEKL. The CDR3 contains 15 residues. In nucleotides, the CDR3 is TGCGCCAGCAGCCAAGATGGGCTGGGTCTTCGGGAGCTGTTTTTT. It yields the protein CASSQDGLGLRELFF.

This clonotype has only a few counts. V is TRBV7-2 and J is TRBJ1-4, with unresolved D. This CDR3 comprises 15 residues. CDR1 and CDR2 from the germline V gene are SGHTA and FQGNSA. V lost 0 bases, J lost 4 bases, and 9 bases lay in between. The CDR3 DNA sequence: TGTGCCAGCAGCTTAGCCGTTAGGCATAATGAAAAACTGTTTTTT. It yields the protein CASSLAVRHNEKLFF.

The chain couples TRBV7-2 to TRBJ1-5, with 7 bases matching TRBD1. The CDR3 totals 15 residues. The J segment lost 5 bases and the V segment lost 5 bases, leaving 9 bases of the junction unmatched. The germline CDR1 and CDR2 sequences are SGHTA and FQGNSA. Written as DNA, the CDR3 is TGTGCCAGCAGCCTACGACAGGGCTGGGATCAGCCCCAGCATTTT. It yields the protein CASSLRQGWDQPQHF.

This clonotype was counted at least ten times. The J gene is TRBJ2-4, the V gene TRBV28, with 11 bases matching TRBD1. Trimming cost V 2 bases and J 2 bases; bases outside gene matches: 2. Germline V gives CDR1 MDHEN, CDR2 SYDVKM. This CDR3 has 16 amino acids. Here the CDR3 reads CASSLGDRGTKNIQYF. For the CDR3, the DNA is TGTGCCAGCAGTTTAGGGGACAGGGGGACCAAAAACATTCAGTACTTC.

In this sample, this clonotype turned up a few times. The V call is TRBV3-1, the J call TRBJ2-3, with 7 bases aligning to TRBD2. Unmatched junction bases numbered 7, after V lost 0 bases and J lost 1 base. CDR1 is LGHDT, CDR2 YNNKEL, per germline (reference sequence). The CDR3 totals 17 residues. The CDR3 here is CASSQESGGGGTDTQYF. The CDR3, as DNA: TGTGCCAGCAGCCAAGAATCGGGCGGGGGAGGCACAGATACGCAGTATTTT.